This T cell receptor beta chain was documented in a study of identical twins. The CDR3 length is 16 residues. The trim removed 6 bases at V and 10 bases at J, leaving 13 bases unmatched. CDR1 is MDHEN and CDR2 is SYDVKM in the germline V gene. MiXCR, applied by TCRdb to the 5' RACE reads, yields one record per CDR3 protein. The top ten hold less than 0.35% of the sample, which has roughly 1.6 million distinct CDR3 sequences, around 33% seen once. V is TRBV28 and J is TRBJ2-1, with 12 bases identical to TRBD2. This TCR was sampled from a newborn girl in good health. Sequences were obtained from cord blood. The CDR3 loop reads CASSLGSSGRAREQFF. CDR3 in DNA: TGTGCCAGCAGCCTGGGCTCTAGCGGGAGGGCCAGAGAGCAGTTCTTC.